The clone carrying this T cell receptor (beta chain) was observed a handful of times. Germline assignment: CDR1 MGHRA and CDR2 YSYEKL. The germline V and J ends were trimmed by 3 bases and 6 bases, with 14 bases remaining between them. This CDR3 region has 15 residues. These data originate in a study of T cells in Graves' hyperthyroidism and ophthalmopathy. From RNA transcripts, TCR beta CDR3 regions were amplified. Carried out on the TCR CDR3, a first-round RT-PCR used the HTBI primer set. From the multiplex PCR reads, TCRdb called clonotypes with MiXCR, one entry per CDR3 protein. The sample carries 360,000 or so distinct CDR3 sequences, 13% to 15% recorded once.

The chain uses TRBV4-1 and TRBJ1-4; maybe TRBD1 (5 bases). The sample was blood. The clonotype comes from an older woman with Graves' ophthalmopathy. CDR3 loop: CASSQAAGRDEKLFF. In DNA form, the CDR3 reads TGCGCCAGCAGCCAGGCCGCGGGACGGGATGAAAAACTGTTTTTT.